Sequencing of this TCR beta chain was carried out in a study of shared T cell receptors in the human thymus. Sequencing was performed with immunoSEQ multiplex PCR; in TCRdb, only in-frame clones are kept and a portion is missing. Of roughly 550,000 clones listed, 75% to 85% are singletons. These sequences were also reported in another study, on human thymus T cells. This second study says: Surgeons resected thymus tissue during corrective heart surgery. Gene usage for V and J segments appeared biased in thymic and blood repertoires.

The sequence was collected from a boy in the first two years of life with a congenital heart defect. The sequencing input was thymocytes.

CDR3 sequence reads: CASSGTGGETQYF. The CDR3 nucleotides read TGTGCCAGCAGCGGGACAGGGGGGGAGACCCAGTACTTC. The chain has TRBV6-1 and TRBJ2-5, with 11 bases matching TRBD1. V dropped 6 bases and J dropped 5; count of bases not matched to a gene: 2. In germline, CDR1 is MNHNS, CDR2 SASEGT. The CDR3 covers 13 residues.